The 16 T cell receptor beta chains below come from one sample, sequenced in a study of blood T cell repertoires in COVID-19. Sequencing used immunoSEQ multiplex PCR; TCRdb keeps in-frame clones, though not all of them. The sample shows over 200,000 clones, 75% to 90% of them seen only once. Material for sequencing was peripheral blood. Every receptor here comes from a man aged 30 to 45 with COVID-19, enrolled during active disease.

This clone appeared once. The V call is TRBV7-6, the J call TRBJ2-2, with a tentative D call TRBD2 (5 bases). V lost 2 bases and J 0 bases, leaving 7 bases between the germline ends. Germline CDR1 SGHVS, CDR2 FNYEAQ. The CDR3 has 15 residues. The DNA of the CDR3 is TGTGCCAGCAGCTTACGGAGGACGAACACCGGGGAGCTGTTTTTT. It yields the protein CASSLRRTNTGELFF.

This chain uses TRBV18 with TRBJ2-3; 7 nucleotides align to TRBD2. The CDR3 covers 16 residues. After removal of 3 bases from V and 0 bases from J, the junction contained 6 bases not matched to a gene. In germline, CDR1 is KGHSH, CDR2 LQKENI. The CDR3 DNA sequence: TGTGCCAGCTCACCGCGACTAGCCTCTAGCACAGATACGCAGTATTTT. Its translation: CASSPRLASSTDTQYF.

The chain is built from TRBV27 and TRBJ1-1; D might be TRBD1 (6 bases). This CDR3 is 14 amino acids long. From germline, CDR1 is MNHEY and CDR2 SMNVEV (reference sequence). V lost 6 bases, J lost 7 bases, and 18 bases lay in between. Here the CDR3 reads CASSRGGRPIEAFF. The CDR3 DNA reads TGTGCCAGCAGCCGGGGGGGGCGGCCTATTGAAGCTTTCTTT.

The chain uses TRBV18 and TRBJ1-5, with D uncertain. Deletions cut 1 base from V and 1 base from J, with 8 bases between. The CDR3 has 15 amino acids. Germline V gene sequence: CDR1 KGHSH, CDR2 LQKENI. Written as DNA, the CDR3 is TGTGCCAGCTCACCACTAGGCGGGAGCAATCAGCCCCAGCATTTT. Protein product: CASSPLGGSNQPQHF.

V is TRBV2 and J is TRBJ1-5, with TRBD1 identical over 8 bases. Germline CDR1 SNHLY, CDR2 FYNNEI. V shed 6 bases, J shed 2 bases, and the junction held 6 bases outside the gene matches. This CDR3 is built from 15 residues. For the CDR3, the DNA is TGTGCCAGCAGGCAGGGGGCGCGAGGCAATCAGCCCCAGCATTTT. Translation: CASRQGARGNQPQHF.

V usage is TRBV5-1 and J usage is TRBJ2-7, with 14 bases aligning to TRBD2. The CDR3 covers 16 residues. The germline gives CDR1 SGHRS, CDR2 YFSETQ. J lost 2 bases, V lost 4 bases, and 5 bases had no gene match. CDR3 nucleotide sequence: TGCGCCAGCAGCCTAGGACTAGCGGGAGGTACCTACGAGCAGTACTTC. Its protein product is CASSLGLAGGTYEQYF.

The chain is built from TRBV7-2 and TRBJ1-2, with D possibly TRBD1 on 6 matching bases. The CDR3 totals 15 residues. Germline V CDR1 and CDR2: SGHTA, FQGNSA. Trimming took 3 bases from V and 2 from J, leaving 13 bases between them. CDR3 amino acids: CASSLVQGGNYGYTF. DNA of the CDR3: TGTGCCAGCAGCTTGGTACAGGGTGGAAACTATGGCTACACCTTC.

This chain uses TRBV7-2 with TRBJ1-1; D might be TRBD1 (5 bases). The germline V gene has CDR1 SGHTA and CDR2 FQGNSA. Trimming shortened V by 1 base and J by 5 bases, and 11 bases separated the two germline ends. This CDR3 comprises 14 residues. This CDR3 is CASSLGWGGTEAFF. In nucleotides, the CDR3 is TGTGCCAGCAGCTTAGGGTGGGGCGGAACTGAAGCTTTCTTT.

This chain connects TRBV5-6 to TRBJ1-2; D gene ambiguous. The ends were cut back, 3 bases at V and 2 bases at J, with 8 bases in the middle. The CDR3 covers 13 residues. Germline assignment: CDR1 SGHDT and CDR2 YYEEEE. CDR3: CASSSRGNYGYTF. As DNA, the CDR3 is TGTGCCAGCAGCTCGCGAGGCAACTATGGCTACACCTTC.

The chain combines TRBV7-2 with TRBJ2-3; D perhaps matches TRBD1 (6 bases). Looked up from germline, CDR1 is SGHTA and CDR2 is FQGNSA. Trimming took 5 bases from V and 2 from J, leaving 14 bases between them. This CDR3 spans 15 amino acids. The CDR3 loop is CASSPGTIPTDTQYF. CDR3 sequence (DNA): TGTGCCAGCAGCCCCGGGACAATACCCACAGATACGCAGTATTTT.

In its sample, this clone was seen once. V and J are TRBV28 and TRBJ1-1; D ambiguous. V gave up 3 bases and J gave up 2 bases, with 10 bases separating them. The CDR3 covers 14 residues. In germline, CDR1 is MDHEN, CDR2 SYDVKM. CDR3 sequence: CASSLGRVNTEAFF. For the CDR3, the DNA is TGTGCCAGCAGTTTGGGGAGGGTAAACACTGAAGCTTTCTTT.

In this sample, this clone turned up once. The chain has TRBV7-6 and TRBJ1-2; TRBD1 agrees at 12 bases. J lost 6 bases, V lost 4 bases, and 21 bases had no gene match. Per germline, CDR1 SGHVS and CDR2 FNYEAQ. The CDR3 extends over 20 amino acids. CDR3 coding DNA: TGTGCCAGCAGCTCCAACGTTCATCGGGACAGGGGGCCGCTACGGGATGGCTACACCTTC. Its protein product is CASSSNVHRDRGPLRDGYTF.

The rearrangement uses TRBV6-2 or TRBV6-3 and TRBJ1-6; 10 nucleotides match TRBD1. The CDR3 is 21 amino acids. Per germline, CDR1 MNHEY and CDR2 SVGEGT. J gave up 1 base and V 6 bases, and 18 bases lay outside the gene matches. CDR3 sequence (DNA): TGTGCCAGCAGCTCTACAAAACCCCGACAGGGGGCTGGATCCTATAATTCACCCCTCCACTTT. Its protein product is CASSSTKPRQGAGSYNSPLHF.

The CDR3 is CASSHWLAGSYEQYF. The CDR3 DNA is TGTGCCAGCAGCCATTGGCTAGCGGGTTCCTACGAGCAGTACTTC. The V and J genes are TRBV14 and TRBJ2-7, with 8 bases that match TRBD2. V trimming: 3 bases; J trimming: 1 base; junction bases outside the gene matches: 5. From germline, CDR1 is SGHDN and CDR2 FVKESK. This CDR3 is 15 amino acids long.

The CDR3 region is CASSLQGAGGGYTF. As DNA, the CDR3 is TGTGCCAGCAGTTTACAGGGGGCCGGCGGTGGCTACACCTTC. The chain joins TRBV6-6 to TRBJ1-2; 9 bases are shared with TRBD1. The ends lost 4 bases at V and 7 bases at J; junction bases unmatched: 7. This CDR3 spans 14 amino acids. In germline, CDR1 is MNHNY, CDR2 SVGAGI (reference sequence).

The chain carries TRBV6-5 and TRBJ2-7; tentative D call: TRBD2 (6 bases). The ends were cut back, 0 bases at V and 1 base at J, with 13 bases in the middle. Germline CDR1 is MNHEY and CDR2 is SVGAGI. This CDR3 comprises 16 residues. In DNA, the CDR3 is TGTGCCAGCAGTTACTCGGGCGGGGATAAGTCCTACGAGCAGTACTTC. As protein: CASSYSGGDKSYEQYF.